This T cell receptor (beta chain) was sequenced in a study of T cells in Graves' hyperthyroidism and ophthalmopathy. General observations from the study: By a 13 V-J model, ophthalmopathy was set apart from stable hyperthyroidism. The model identified upcoming ophthalmopathy a median 6.5 months ahead of onset.

This clonotype was detected ten times or more. The antigen is not known. The CDR3 regions of TCR beta were amplified from RNA transcripts. HTBI primers were used for first-round RT-PCR of the TCR CDR3. Each CDR3 protein gets one entry after TCRdb re-called the multiplex PCR reads with MiXCR. In the table there are fewer than 250,000 distinct CDR3 sequences, over 15% of which are singletons. Germline V gene sequence: CDR1 DFQATT, CDR2 SNEGSKA (reference sequence). This CDR3 is 13 amino acids long. V gave up 0 bases and J gave up 4 bases, with 9 bases separating them. The source is a woman between 18 and 29 years old with Graves' ophthalmopathy. The V call is TRBV20-1, the J call TRBJ1-1; tentatively, D is TRBD1 (5 bases). The sample taken for sequencing was blood. The CDR3 bases are TGCAGTGCTAGAGAGTCGGGGGGCACTGAAGCTTTCTTT. Translated, it gives CSARESGGTEAFF.